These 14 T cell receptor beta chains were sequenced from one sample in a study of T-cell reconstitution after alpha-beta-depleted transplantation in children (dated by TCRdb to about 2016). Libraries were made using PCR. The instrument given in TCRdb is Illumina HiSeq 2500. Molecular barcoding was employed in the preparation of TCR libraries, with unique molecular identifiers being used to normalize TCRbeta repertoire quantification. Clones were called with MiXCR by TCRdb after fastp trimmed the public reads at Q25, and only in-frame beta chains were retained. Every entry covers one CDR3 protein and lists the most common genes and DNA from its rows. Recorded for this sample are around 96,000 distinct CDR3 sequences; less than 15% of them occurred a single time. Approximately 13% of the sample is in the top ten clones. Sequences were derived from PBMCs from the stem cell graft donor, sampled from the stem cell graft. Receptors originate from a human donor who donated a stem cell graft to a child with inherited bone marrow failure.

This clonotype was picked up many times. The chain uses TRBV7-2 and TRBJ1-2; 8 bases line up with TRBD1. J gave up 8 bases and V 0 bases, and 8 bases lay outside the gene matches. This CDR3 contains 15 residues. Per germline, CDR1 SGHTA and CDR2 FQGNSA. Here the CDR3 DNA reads TGTGCCAGCAGCTTAGCGCCAGCAGGGGGCTTGGGCTACACCTTC. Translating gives CASSLAPAGGLGYTF.

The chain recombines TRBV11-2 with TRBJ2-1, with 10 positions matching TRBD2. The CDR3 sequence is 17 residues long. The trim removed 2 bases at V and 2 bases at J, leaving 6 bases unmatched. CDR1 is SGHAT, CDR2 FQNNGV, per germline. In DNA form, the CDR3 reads TGTGCCAGCAGCTTAATAGCGGGAGGTAGCGCCTACAATGAGCAGTTCTTC. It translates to CASSLIAGGSAYNEQFF. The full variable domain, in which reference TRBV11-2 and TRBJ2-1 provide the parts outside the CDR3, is EAGVAQSPRYKIIEKRQSVAFWCNPISGHATLYWYQQILGQGPKLLIQFQNNGVVDDSQLPKDRFSAERLKGVDSTLKIQPAKLEDSAVYLCASSLIAGGSAYNEQFFGPGTRLTVL.

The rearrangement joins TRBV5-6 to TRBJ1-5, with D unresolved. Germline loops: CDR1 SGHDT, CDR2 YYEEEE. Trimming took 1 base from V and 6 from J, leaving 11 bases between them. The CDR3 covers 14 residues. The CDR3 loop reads CASSLWTAAQPQHF. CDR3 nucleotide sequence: TGTGCCAGCAGCTTGTGGACCGCGGCTCAGCCCCAGCATTTT.

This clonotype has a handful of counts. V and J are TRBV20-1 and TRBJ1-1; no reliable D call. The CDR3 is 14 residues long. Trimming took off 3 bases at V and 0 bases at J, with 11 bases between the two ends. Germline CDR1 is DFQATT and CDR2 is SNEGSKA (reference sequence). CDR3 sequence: CSASISTLNTEAFF. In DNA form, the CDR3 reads TGCAGTGCTAGCATCAGTACCTTGAACACTGAAGCTTTCTTT.

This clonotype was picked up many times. The CDR3 DNA sequence: TGTGCCAGCAGCTCCTCCGGAACCGGGGGGGATACGCAGTATTTT. Translation gives CASSSSGTGGDTQYF. The chain couples TRBV7-3 to TRBJ2-3; 7 bases agree with TRBD2. CDR1 and CDR2 (germline): SGHTA, FQGTGA. The CDR3 runs to 15 residues. V gave up 4 bases and J gave up 6 bases; unmatched junction bases: 10.

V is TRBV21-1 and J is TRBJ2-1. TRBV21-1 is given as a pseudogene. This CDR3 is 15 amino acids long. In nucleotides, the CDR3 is TGTGCCAGCAGCAAAGGTCACAGCCACTACAATGAGCAGTTCTTC. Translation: CASSKGHSHYNEQFF.

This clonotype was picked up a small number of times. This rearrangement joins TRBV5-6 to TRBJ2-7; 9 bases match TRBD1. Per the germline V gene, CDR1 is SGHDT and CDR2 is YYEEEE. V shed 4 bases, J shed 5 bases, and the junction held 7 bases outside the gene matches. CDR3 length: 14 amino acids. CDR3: CASSRDRVPHEQYF. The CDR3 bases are TGTGCCAGCAGCCGGGACAGGGTCCCCCACGAGCAGTACTTC.

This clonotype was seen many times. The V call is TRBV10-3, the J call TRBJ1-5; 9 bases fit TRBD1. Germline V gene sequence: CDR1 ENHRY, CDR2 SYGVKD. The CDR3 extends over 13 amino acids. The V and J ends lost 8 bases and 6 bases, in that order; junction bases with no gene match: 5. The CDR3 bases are TGTGCCATCGGGACAGGGACGGTTCAGCCCCAGCATTTT. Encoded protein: CAIGTGTVQPQHF.

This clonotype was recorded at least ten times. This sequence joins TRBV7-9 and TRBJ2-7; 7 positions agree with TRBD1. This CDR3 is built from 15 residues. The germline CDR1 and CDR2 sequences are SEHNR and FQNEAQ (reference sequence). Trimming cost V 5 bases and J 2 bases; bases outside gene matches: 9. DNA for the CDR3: TGTGCCAGCAGCCCGCGGACAGGCGTCCCCTACGAGCAGTACTTC. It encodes CASSPRTGVPYEQYF.

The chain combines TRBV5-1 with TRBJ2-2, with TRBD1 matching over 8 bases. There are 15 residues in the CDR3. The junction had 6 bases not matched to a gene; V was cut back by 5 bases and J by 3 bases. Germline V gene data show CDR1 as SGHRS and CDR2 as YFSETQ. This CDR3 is CASRRTGSYTGELFF. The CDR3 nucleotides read TGCGCCAGCAGGCGGACAGGGAGTTACACCGGGGAGCTGTTTTTT.

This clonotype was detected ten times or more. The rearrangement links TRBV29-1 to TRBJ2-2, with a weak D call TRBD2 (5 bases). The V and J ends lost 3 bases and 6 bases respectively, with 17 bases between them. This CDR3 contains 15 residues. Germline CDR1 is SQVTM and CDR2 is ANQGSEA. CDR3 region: CSVDEGGRGAGELFF. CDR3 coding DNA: TGCAGCGTTGATGAGGGCGGGCGTGGGGCCGGGGAGCTGTTTTTT.

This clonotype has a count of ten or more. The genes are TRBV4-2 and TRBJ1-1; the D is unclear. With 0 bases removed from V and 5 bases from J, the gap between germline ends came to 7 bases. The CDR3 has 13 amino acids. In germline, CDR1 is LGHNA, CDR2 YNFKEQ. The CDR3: CASSQDHGTEAFF. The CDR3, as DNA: TGTGCCAGCAGCCAAGATCATGGGACTGAAGCTTTCTTT.

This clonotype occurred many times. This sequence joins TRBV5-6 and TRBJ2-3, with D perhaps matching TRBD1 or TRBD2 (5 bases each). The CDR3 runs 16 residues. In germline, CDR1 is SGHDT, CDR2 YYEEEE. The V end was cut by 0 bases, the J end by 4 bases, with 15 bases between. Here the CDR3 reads CASSLVRGSRADTQYF. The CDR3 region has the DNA TGTGCCAGCAGCTTGGTGAGGGGCTCTAGGGCAGATACGCAGTATTTT.

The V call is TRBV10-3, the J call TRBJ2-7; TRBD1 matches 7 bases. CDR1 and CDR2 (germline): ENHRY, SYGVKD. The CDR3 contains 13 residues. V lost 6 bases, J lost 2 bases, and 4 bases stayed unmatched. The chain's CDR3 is CAISGQVAYEQYF. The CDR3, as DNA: TGTGCCATCAGCGGACAGGTTGCCTACGAGCAGTACTTC.